Ten or more counts support the clone carrying this T cell receptor beta chain. The missing CDR3 end, 3 residues past where the read stops, is filled in from the germline J gene. The assay was immunoSEQ multiplex PCR, and TCRdb's table has in-frame clones only and misses some. The sample includes under 35,000 clones, none of them occurring once. The V end lost 1 base, the J end lost 4 bases, and 17 bases lay between the germline ends. This CDR3 is built from 16 residues. Germline V gene sequence: CDR1 SGHRS, CDR2 YFSETQ. Heparinized whole blood, roughly 5 to 8.5 ml, came from each donor. This record comes from a study of T cell clonality in common variable immunodeficiency.

The genes are TRBV5-1 and TRBJ1-1, with D perhaps TRBD1 (6 bases). This sequence originates from a person aged 18 to 75 in good health. The sequenced sample consisted of peripheral blood mononuclear cells. Incomplete CDR3 DNA: TGCGCCAGCAGCTTGACCCGGGACACCTGGGGCACTGAA. It translates to CASSLTRDTWGTE. The CDR3 reads in full as CASSLTRDTWGTEAFF.